A single sample gave rise to the 22 T cell receptor beta chains below, sequenced in a study of CD8 T cells in Susac syndrome. It was with random hexamers that about 0.45 to 1 ug RNA was reverse transcribed. TCRdb processed the immunoSEQ multiplex PCR reads anew with MiXCR; each CDR3 protein has one entry. The table has roughly 200,000 distinct CDR3 sequences, about 95% seen once. Sequencing was carried out using CD4+ T cells from PBMCs. The receptor set was obtained from a human donor with multiple sclerosis.

Only one count was recorded for this clonotype. This chain links TRBV6-1 with TRBJ2-2; possible D gene TRBD1, 5 bases. Germline assignment: CDR1 MNHNS and CDR2 SASEGT. V was pared by 1 base and J by 6 bases, with 12 bases between. This CDR3 is 15 amino acids long. The CDR3 spells CASSEDRIQPGELFF. The CDR3 DNA follows: TGTGCCAGCAGTGAAGACAGGATCCAACCCGGGGAGCTGTTTTTT.

A single count supports this clonotype. The V gene is TRBV27, the J gene TRBJ1-1; 7 nucleotides line up with TRBD1. Germline assignment: CDR1 MNHEY and CDR2 SMNVEV (reference sequence). The CDR3 has 15 amino acids. Losses at the gene ends were 4 bases for V and 4 bases for J; bases not matched to a gene: 9. The CDR3 sequence is CASSSITGASTEAFF. In DNA, the CDR3 is TGTGCCAGCAGTTCAATAACAGGGGCCAGCACTGAAGCTTTCTTT.

The chain recombines TRBV7-9 with TRBJ1-6, with unresolved D. Germline CDR1 reads SEHNR; CDR2 reads FQNEAQ (reference sequence). Trimming removed 5 bases from V and 11 bases from J, with 13 bases in between. The CDR3 consists of 13 residues. The CDR3 region is CASSPLGSPPLHF. CDR3 in DNA: TGTGCCAGCAGCCCATTGGGCTCTCCACCCCTCCACTTT.

V usage is TRBV27 and J usage is TRBJ1-6; maybe TRBD1 (5 bases). The CDR3 covers 20 residues. V was clipped by 5 bases and J by 1 base, with 24 bases between them. The germline gives CDR1 MNHEY, CDR2 SMNVEV (reference sequence). Written as DNA, the CDR3 is TGTGCCAGCAGTCCGTCCCCGGGACGTCCGACGGTATCCTATAATTCACCCCTCCACTTT. It is translated as CASSPSPGRPTVSYNSPLHF.

The gene calls are TRBV15 and TRBJ2-7; D assignment may be TRBD1 or TRBD2 (7 bases each). The CDR3 contains 15 residues. V was pared by 0 bases and J by 4 bases, with 13 bases between. Germline V gene sequence: CDR1 LNHNV, CDR2 YYDKDF (reference sequence). Written as DNA, the CDR3 is TGTGCCACCAGCAGAGACAGGGGGGGTAGTTACGAGCAGTACGTC. Protein product: CATSRDRGGSYEQYV.

The chain couples TRBV12-3 or TRBV12-4 to TRBJ2-2, with D possibly matching TRBD2 (6 bases). The CDR3 is 15 amino acids. V shed 5 bases and J shed 4 bases, with 14 bases lying between them. CDR3 amino acids: CASSLASGGTGELFF. CDR3 in DNA: TGTGCCAGCAGTCTCGCCTCCGGGGGCACCGGGGAGCTGTTTTTT.

The CDR3 is CASSQDPGTSYNEQFF. The CDR3, as DNA: TGTGCCAGCAGCCAAGATCCCGGGACATCCTACAATGAGCAGTTCTTC. The chain is built from TRBV3-1 and TRBJ2-1, with a tentative D call TRBD1 (6 bases). The CDR3 runs to 16 residues. Germline lookup yields CDR1 LGHDT and CDR2 YNNKEL (reference sequence). The V end lost 0 bases, the J end lost 1 base, and 10 bases lay between the germline ends.

V and J are TRBV2 and TRBJ1-2, with D tentatively TRBD1 (5 bases). CDR1 and CDR2 (germline): SNHLY, FYNNEI. There are 17 residues in the CDR3. The ends were cut back, 0 bases at V and 0 bases at J, with 14 bases in the middle. The CDR3 nucleotides read TGTGCCAGCAGTGAAGCCTACCGGGGGTACGCTAACTATGGCTACACCTTC. Encoded protein: CASSEAYRGYANYGYTF.

The chain is built from TRBV3-1 and TRBJ2-6; D gene unclear. The V gene lost 4 bases and the J gene lost 1 base, with 11 bases spanning the gap. The length of the CDR3 is 16 residues. CDR1 is LGHDT and CDR2 is YNNKEL in the germline V gene (reference sequence). CDR3 amino acids: CASSLSLTSGANVLTF. For the CDR3, the DNA is TGTGCCAGCAGCCTGTCCCTCACTTCTGGGGCCAACGTCCTGACTTTC.

The chain couples TRBV28 to TRBJ2-4; 8 bases fit TRBD1. The CDR3 has 14 residues. Trimming removed 6 bases from V and 1 base from J; junction bases left unmatched: 2. Germline loops: CDR1 MDHEN, CDR2 SYDVKM. The DNA of the CDR3 is TGTGCCAGCAGAAACAGGGGGGCCAAAAACATTCAGTACTTC. Translation gives CASRNRGAKNIQYF.

The gene calls are TRBV7-3 and TRBJ2-7; either TRBD1 or TRBD2 may fit D (5 bases each). Trimming left V 5 bases short and J 6 bases short, with 17 bases between. There are 14 residues in the CDR3. Germline V gene sequence: CDR1 SGHTA, CDR2 FQGTGA. In DNA form, the CDR3 reads TGTGCCAGCAGCGCCGCACTGTGGGACGGCGAGCAGTACTTC. It is translated as CASSAALWDGEQYF.

The rearrangement links TRBV3-1 to TRBJ2-1; TRBD1 or TRBD2 may be the D gene (6 bases each). V lost 3 bases and J 5 bases, leaving 17 bases between the germline ends. There are 16 residues in the CDR3. Germline V lookup: CDR1 LGHDT, CDR2 YNNKEL (reference sequence). This chain's CDR3 is CASSHRGARSHNEQFF. CDR3 coding DNA: TGTGCCAGCAGCCATAGGGGGGCCCGGTCACACAATGAGCAGTTCTTC.

This chain joins TRBV6-1 and TRBJ2-2; D is possibly TRBD2 (5 bases). Per the germline V gene, CDR1 is MNHNS and CDR2 is SASEGT. V dropped 6 bases and J dropped 4 bases, with 12 bases sitting between them. The CDR3 is made up of 14 amino acids. This CDR3 is CASSIAWVTGELFF. CDR3 nucleotide sequence: TGTGCCAGCAGCATAGCGTGGGTCACCGGGGAGCTGTTTTTT.

The CDR3, as DNA: TGTGCCAGCAGGGGGGGGAACAACCAAGAGACCCAGTACTTC. Translation: CASRGGNNQETQYF. The chain carries TRBV12-3 or TRBV12-4 and TRBJ2-5; TRBD2 agrees at 7 bases. V shed 6 bases, J shed 0 bases, and the junction held 4 bases outside the gene matches. The CDR3 covers 14 residues.

The V call is TRBV6-6, the J call TRBJ2-3, with 9 bases fitting TRBD2. Per germline, CDR1 MNHNY and CDR2 SVGAGI (reference sequence). The V and J ends lost 8 bases and 3 bases, in that order; junction bases with no gene match: 9. The CDR3 is made up of 15 amino acids. The CDR3 bases are TGTGCCAGCGGGCCTGCGGGGGGGCGTACAGATACGCAGTATTTT. It encodes CASGPAGGRTDTQYF.

This clonotype has a handful of counts. The rearrangement uses TRBV4-2 and TRBJ2-1; D not resolved. The length of the CDR3 is 15 residues. Trimming removed 4 bases at V and 8 bases at J, with 18 bases between. Germline values: CDR1 LGHNA, CDR2 YNFKEQ. CDR3 sequence (DNA): TGTGCCAGCAGCCCGAGAGGCGGTAGCAACGATGAGCAGTTCTTC. Protein: CASSPRGGSNDEQFF.

The chain joins TRBV3-1 to TRBJ1-6; no clear D gene. The CDR3 has 14 residues. CDR1 is LGHDT, CDR2 YNNKEL, per germline (reference sequence). V was shortened by 0 bases and J by 10 bases, with 10 bases between the two germline ends. CDR3 in DNA: TGTGCCAGCAGCCAAGAGCGCCTCGGGTCACCCCTCCACTTT. This encodes CASSQERLGSPLHF.

The sample holds one count of this clonotype. The chain employs TRBV29-1 and TRBJ2-7, with D tentatively TRBD2 (7 bases). In germline, CDR1 is SQVTM, CDR2 ANQGSEA. The CDR3 is 13 amino acids. Trimming removed 0 bases from V and 8 bases from J, with 14 bases in between. CDR3 DNA sequence: TGCAGCGTTGAAGAAGGGGTCGGGGGGCAGCAGTACTTC. It codes for CSVEEGVGGQQYF.

The chain has TRBV9 and TRBJ2-3, with TRBD1 identical over 7 bases. Germline CDR1 is SGDLS and CDR2 is YYNGEE. This CDR3 has 16 residues. Losses at the gene ends were 4 bases for V and 2 bases for J; bases not matched to a gene: 10. The CDR3 nucleotides are TGTGCCAGCAGCCATAGGTCGGGACAGATCACAGATACGCAGTATTTT. Translating it yields CASSHRSGQITDTQYF.

This chain connects TRBV2 to TRBJ1-5; the D gene is possibly TRBD1 (6 bases). Trimming left V 6 bases short and J 0 bases short, with 12 bases between. The germline gives CDR1 SNHLY, CDR2 FYNNEI. The CDR3 covers 15 residues. CDR3 DNA sequence: TGTGCCAGCAGCCCAGGACAGCCTAGCAATCAGCCCCAGCATTTT. Translation gives CASSPGQPSNQPQHF.

The V gene is TRBV19, the J gene TRBJ1-5; no clear D gene. Trimming stripped 0 bases from V and 3 bases from J, with 3 bases between. The CDR3 spans 13 residues. The germline CDR1 and CDR2 sequences are LNHDA and SQIVND (reference sequence). CDR3 protein: CASSIEDNQPQHF. The DNA of the CDR3 is TGTGCCAGTAGTATAGAGGACAATCAGCCCCAGCATTTT.

This chain links TRBV5-1 with TRBJ2-1, with D perhaps given as TRBD1 or TRBD2 (7 bases each). Germline-derived CDR1 and CDR2 are SGHRS and YFSETQ. The CDR3 is 14 amino acids. V was shortened by 4 bases and J by 7 bases, with 15 bases between the two germline ends. The DNA of the CDR3 is TGCGCCAGCAGCGTAGACAGGGAGGGGAATGAGCAGTTCTTC. Protein product: CASSVDREGNEQFF. The full variable domain, rest sourced from reference TRBV5-1 and TRBJ2-1, is KAGVTQTPRYLIKTRGQQVTLSCSPISGHRSVSWYQQTPGQGLQFLFEYFSETQRNKGNFPGRFSGRQFSNSRSEMNVSTLELGDSALYLCASSVDREGNEQFFGPGTRLTVL.